These 7 T cell receptor beta chains share one sample of origin, sequenced in a study of control samples from healthy donors and cancer patients. Sequencing used immunoSEQ multiplex PCR; TCRdb keeps in-frame clones, though not all of them. The sample includes some 98,000 clones, approximately 88% of them seen just once. The source material was PBMCs. These receptors came from a man in his sixties or seventies with lung cancer.

The chain employs TRBV5-1 and TRBJ2-2; D not certain. Looked up from germline, CDR1 is SGHRS and CDR2 is YFSETQ. V was trimmed by 1 base and J by 1 base, leaving 5 bases between them. This CDR3 is 14 amino acids long. The chain's CDR3 is CASSLQQNTGELFF. The CDR3 nucleotides are TGCGCCAGCAGCTTGCAACAGAACACCGGGGAGCTGTTTTTT.

Points on this clone: A junction boundary mismatches the germline segment, possibly from a read error. This rearrangement joins TRBV7-7 to TRBJ2-2; the D call may be TRBD1 or TRBD2 (5 bases each). There are 15 residues in the CDR3. In germline, CDR1 is SSHAT, CDR2 FNYEAQ (reference sequence). CDR3 amino acids: CASSPARGPGGELFF. DNA for the CDR3: TGTGCTAGCAGCCCCGCCCGGGGCCCGGGCGGGGAGCTGTTTTTT.

V and J are TRBV19 and TRBJ2-2; D call uncertain. CDR1 LNHDA and CDR2 SQIVND come from the germline V gene (reference sequence). CDR3 length equals 16 residues. Trimming cost V 7 bases and J 4 bases, with 19 bases left between them. The DNA of the CDR3 is TGTGCCAGTACCGGATCCATGGGATGGGGCACCGGGGAGCTGTTTTTT. This translates into CASTGSMGWGTGELFF.

This clone appeared a single time. The chain couples TRBV24-1 to TRBJ2-4, with D perhaps TRBD1 or TRBD2 (5 bases each). This CDR3 has 16 amino acids. V was trimmed by 2 bases and J by 6 bases, leaving 16 bases between them. Germline loops: CDR1 KGHDR, CDR2 SFDVKD. The CDR3 spells CATSDSTPGRGNIQYF. CDR3 nucleotide sequence: TGTGCCACCAGTGATTCCACGCCGGGGCGCGGAAACATTCAGTACTTC.

The V gene is TRBV5-5, the J gene TRBJ1-2; possibly TRBD1 for D (5 bases). V was clipped by 0 bases and J by 2 bases, with 17 bases between them. The CDR3 extends over 17 amino acids. Germline values: CDR1 SGHKS, CDR2 YYEKEE (reference sequence). CDR3 nucleotides: TGTGCCAGCAGCTTGGCGGTGGGGGGGAACGGCAACTATGGCTACACCTTC. This translates into CASSLAVGGNGNYGYTF.

J is TRBJ2-2 and V is TRBV7-9, with no clear D. The CDR3 totals 16 residues. The V gene's germline CDR1 is SEHNR and CDR2 FQNEAQ (reference sequence). With 7 bases removed from V and 5 bases from J, the gap between germline ends came to 20 bases. The CDR3 bases are TGTGCCAGCACCTCAGGAGAGGCAGGCTTTACCGGGGAGCTGTTTTTT. Translation gives CASTSGEAGFTGELFF.

DNA for the CDR3: TGTGCCTGGAGTGTAGGGGGCCTAAATCAGCCCCAGCATTTT. It encodes CAWSVGGLNQPQHF. The chain joins TRBV30 to TRBJ1-5; 7 bases match TRBD1. Germline assignment: CDR1 GTSNPN and CDR2 SVGIG (reference sequence). The CDR3 length is 14 residues. The V and J ends lost 0 bases and 4 bases, in that order; junction bases with no gene match: 3.